Shown below are 13 T cell receptor beta chains from a single sample sequenced in a study of blood T cell repertoires in COVID-19. Libraries were prepared by immunoSEQ multiplex PCR; TCRdb keeps only in-frame clonotypes and omits some of them. The data show around 390,000 clones, around nine tenths seen once. Sequenced: PBMCs or T cells enriched from blood (not recorded which). The receptors stem from a woman aged 45 to 65 who had recovered from COVID-19.

The genes are TRBV19 and TRBJ1-2; the match to TRBD1 covers 11 bases. CDR3 size: 14 residues. Germline V gives CDR1 LNHDA, CDR2 SQIVND (reference sequence). V trimming: 3 bases; J trimming: 4 bases; junction bases outside the gene matches: 1. This CDR3 reads CASSMDRGRYGYTF. The CDR3 DNA sequence: TGTGCCAGTAGTATGGACAGGGGGCGCTATGGCTACACCTTC.

The V call is TRBV5-3, the J call TRBJ2-1; unclear D gene. TRBV5-3 falls under the ORF class, with uncertain function. The CDR3 runs 15 residues. V shed 10 bases and J shed 8 bases, with 25 bases lying between them. CDR3 region: CALAHRAAAPHEQFF. The DNA for the CDR3 is TGTGCCCTCGCCCACCGCGCGGCTGCCCCCCATGAGCAGTTCTTC.

The chain employs TRBV6-2 or TRBV6-3 and TRBJ1-1; 9 bases are a match to TRBD1. The CDR3 is 19 residues long. CDR1 and CDR2 from the germline V gene are MNHEY and SVGEGT. Trimming cost V 3 bases and J 0 bases; bases outside gene matches: 14. CDR3 amino acids: CASSYQADRGNLLNTEAFF. In nucleotides, the CDR3 is TGTGCCAGCAGTTATCAGGCGGACAGGGGAAACCTATTGAACACTGAAGCTTTCTTT.

A single count supports this clone. J is TRBJ1-4 and V is TRBV20-1; D possibly corresponds to TRBD1 (6 bases). V shed 3 bases and J shed 8 bases, with 13 bases lying between them. The CDR3 extends over 13 amino acids. Germline CDR1 is DFQATT and CDR2 is SNEGSKA (reference sequence). For the CDR3, the DNA is TGCAGTGCTAGTGCAGGGGTCAGCGAAAAACTGTTTTTT. Translation: CSASAGVSEKLFF.

This chain links TRBV27 with TRBJ1-1; no firm D call. The CDR3 is 16 amino acids. Germline lookup yields CDR1 MNHEY and CDR2 SMNVEV (reference sequence). V gave up 8 bases and J gave up 6 bases, with 25 bases separating them. The CDR3 loop reads CASRNLGEGIFAEAFF. CDR3 coding DNA: TGTGCCAGCCGCAACTTAGGTGAGGGTATTTTCGCTGAAGCTTTCTTT.

This chain links TRBV18 with TRBJ1-6, with 7 bases lining up with TRBD1. The V and J ends lost 2 bases and 7 bases, in that order; junction bases with no gene match: 8. CDR3 size: 16 residues. The V gene's germline CDR1 is KGHSH and CDR2 LQKENI. Here the CDR3 DNA reads TGTGCCAGCTCACCAAGCTACCGGGACAGAAATTCACCCCTCCACTTT. Its translation: CASSPSYRDRNSPLHF.

The V gene is TRBV29-1, the J gene TRBJ2-1; D may be TRBD1 (5 bases). Trimming shortened V by 5 bases and J by 0 bases, and 23 bases separated the two germline ends. This CDR3 contains 18 residues. Germline V gives CDR1 SQVTM, CDR2 ANQGSEA. In DNA, the CDR3 is TGCAGCGTTTCTGGGGCCAAGCTTTCCCAGAGCTCCTACAATGAGCAGTTCTTC. The encoded protein is CSVSGAKLSQSSYNEQFF.

With respect to this clone: The germline gene is not matched at one end of the junction; a read error may be the cause. This sequence joins TRBV6-5 and TRBJ1-1, with no clear D. Germline V gene data show CDR1 as MNHEY and CDR2 as SVGAGI. This CDR3 has 12 residues. The CDR3 reads CASPQSFTGAFF. For the CDR3, the DNA is TGTGCCAGCCCACAGAGCTTCACTGGAGCTTTCTTT.

This clone was recorded once. The chain uses TRBV7-2 and TRBJ2-1, with a tentative D call TRBD1 (5 bases). CDR1 and CDR2 from the germline V gene are SGHTA and FQGNSA. V lost 5 bases and J lost 0, with 11 bases in between. The CDR3 runs to 15 residues. The CDR3, as DNA: TGTGCCAGCAGCCCTGACAGAGACTCCTACAATGAGCAGTTCTTC. As protein: CASSPDRDSYNEQFF.

The chain recombines TRBV7-2 with TRBJ1-2; 11 bases agree with TRBD1. With 4 bases clipped from V and 5 bases from J, the junction kept 6 bases outside the gene matches. In germline, CDR1 is SGHTA, CDR2 FQGNSA. This CDR3 comprises 15 residues. CDR3 protein: CASSSGTGGVYGYTF. The DNA of the CDR3 is TGTGCCAGCAGCTCCGGGACAGGGGGAGTGTATGGCTACACCTTC.

The V and J genes are TRBV7-9 and TRBJ2-1, with 7 nucleotides matching TRBD2. The ends lost 7 bases at V and 4 bases at J; junction bases unmatched: 13. The germline gives CDR1 SEHNR, CDR2 FQNEAQ (reference sequence). The CDR3 loop spans 16 amino acids. CDR3 region: CASNTPTGRTYNEQFF. DNA of the CDR3: TGTGCCAGCAACACCCCTACCGGGAGGACTTACAATGAGCAGTTCTTC.

J is TRBJ2-2 and V is TRBV5-1; TRBD1 aligns across 10 bases. This CDR3 contains 15 residues. V was pared by 0 bases and J by 8 bases, with 4 bases of the junction left unmatched. CDR1 is SGHRS and CDR2 is YFSETQ in the germline V gene. DNA for the CDR3: TGCGCCAGCAGCTTGGAGGGACAGGGGCGTGGGGAGCTGTTTTTT. Translating gives CASSLEGQGRGELFF.

The chain has TRBV6-5 and TRBJ2-3, with D possibly TRBD2 on 6 matching bases. Trimming took off 5 bases at V and 3 bases at J, with 12 bases between the two ends. The germline V gene has CDR1 MNHEY and CDR2 SVGAGI. The CDR3 length is 14 residues. The CDR3 DNA reads TGTGCCAGCAGTCCGGGAGTTGGTACAGATACGCAGTATTTT. Translating gives CASSPGVGTDTQYF.